These 18 T cell receptor beta chains share one sample of origin, sequenced in a study of T cells in Graves' hyperthyroidism and ophthalmopathy. Template material for amplifying TCR beta CDR3 regions consisted of RNA transcripts. HTBI primers were used for first-round RT-PCR of the TCR CDR3. TCRdb re-called the multiplex PCR reads with MiXCR, one entry per CDR3 protein. The table lists under 350,000 distinct CDR3 sequences, roughly 18% of them singletons, with less than 65% in the top ten. Material for sequencing was blood. These receptors were obtained from a woman aged 45-60 years with Graves' hyperthyroidism.

In this sample, this clonotype turned up many times. V is TRBV18 and J is TRBJ2-3, with D perhaps matching TRBD1 (5 bases). The germline V and J ends were trimmed by 6 bases and 7 bases, with 14 bases remaining between them. The CDR3 totals 13 residues. CDR1 is KGHSH, CDR2 LQKENI, per germline. In DNA, the CDR3 is TGTGCCAGCTCCGAAGGTCAGGGAAATACGCAGTATTTT. This encodes CASSEGQGNTQYF.

This clonotype was seen many times. The CDR3 sequence is CASGREGFEQYF. The CDR3 DNA is TGTGCCAGCGGGCGGGAGGGCTTCGAGCAGTACTTC. J is TRBJ2-7 and V is TRBV12-3 or TRBV12-4; 9 nucleotides align to TRBD2. The CDR3 contains 12 residues. The ends lost 8 bases at V and 6 bases at J; junction bases unmatched: 5.

This clonotype was observed many times. The CDR3: CASSPNRTSGRFSHEQFF. Here the CDR3 DNA reads TGTGCCAGCAGCCCCAACCGGACTAGCGGGAGGTTCTCCCATGAGCAGTTCTTC. This sequence joins TRBV11-3 and TRBJ2-1, with 14 bases fitting TRBD2. Looked up from germline, CDR1 is SGHNT and CDR2 is YENEEA. Trimming cost V 5 bases and J 8 bases; bases outside gene matches: 14. The CDR3 runs to 18 residues.

Comment on this clonotype: A much larger clone sits a single nucleotide away, making a read error possible. The chain uses TRBV7-3 and TRBJ2-1, with 7 positions matching TRBD2. From germline, CDR1 is SGHTA and CDR2 FQGTGA. The length of the CDR3 is 13 residues. V gave up 2 bases and J gave up 6 bases; unmatched junction bases: 1. CDR3: CASSLAGANEQFF. DNA of the CDR3: TGTGCCAGCAGCTTAGCGGGAGCCAATGAGCAGTTCTTC.

V gene TRBV28 combines with J gene TRBJ1-5; TRBD1 agrees at 9 bases. CDR1 and CDR2 from the germline V gene are MDHEN and SYDVKM. J gave up 5 bases and V 2 bases, and 7 bases lay outside the gene matches. The CDR3 sequence is 16 residues long. The CDR3, as DNA: TGTGCCAGCAGTTTAATGGGTGACAGGGGGGATCAGCCCCAGCATTTT. Encoded protein: CASSLMGDRGDQPQHF.

The chain uses TRBV12-3 or TRBV12-4 and TRBJ2-5; D is possibly TRBD1 (5 bases). The CDR3 runs 13 residues. V was pared by 6 bases and J by 7 bases, with 15 bases between. The CDR3 protein is CASSKGDRLTQYF. The CDR3 DNA follows: TGTGCCAGCAGCAAAGGTGACAGACTGACCCAGTACTTC.

The chain combines TRBV15 with TRBJ2-7, with 8 bases fitting TRBD2. The CDR3 extends over 14 amino acids. The V gene's germline CDR1 is LNHNV and CDR2 YYDKDF (reference sequence). The ends lost 3 bases at V and 2 bases at J; junction bases unmatched: 3. The CDR3 DNA is TGTGCCACCAGCAGTCGTAGCGGGACCTACGAGCAGTACTTC. Its translation: CATSSRSGTYEQYF.

This clonotype was counted at least ten times. V usage is TRBV2 and J usage is TRBJ2-3; D may be TRBD2 (6 bases). With 1 base removed from V and 11 bases from J, the gap between germline ends came to 13 bases. The CDR3 loop spans 13 amino acids. Looked up from germline, CDR1 is SNHLY and CDR2 is FYNNEI. CDR3 DNA: TGTGCCAGCAGTGAAGTGGGGGAGGTGATGCAGTATTTT. Translation gives CASSEVGEVMQYF. Combining the CDR3 with reference TRBV2 and TRBJ2-3 gives the whole variable domain EPEVTQTPSHQVTQMGQEVILRCVPISNHLYFYWYRQILGQKVEFLVSFYNNEISEKSEIFDDQFSVERPDGSNFTLKIRSTKLEDSAMYFCASSEVGEVMQYFGPGTRLTVL.

This chain uses TRBV28 with TRBJ2-1; 12 nucleotides line up with TRBD2. Per germline, CDR1 MDHEN and CDR2 SYDVKM. The CDR3 has 16 amino acids. J was trimmed by 6 bases and V by 3 bases; bases with no gene match: 6. The CDR3 protein is CASSFATSGRSNEQFF. CDR3 coding DNA: TGTGCCAGCAGTTTCGCGACTAGCGGGAGAAGCAATGAGCAGTTCTTC.

The rearrangement links TRBV6-1 to TRBJ1-5; D might be TRBD1 (6 bases). V was trimmed by 5 bases and J by 4 bases, leaving 12 bases between them. Looked up from germline, CDR1 is MNHNS and CDR2 is SASEGT. The CDR3 has 14 residues. DNA of the CDR3: TGTGCCAGCAGTCCAGGGGTTTTAAATCAGCCCCAGCATTTT. It yields the protein CASSPGVLNQPQHF.

This clonotype has only a few counts. This chain uses TRBV20-1 with TRBJ2-3; 8 bases are a match to TRBD2. V lost 3 bases and J lost 6; bases outside the gene matches: 8. CDR1 DFQATT and CDR2 SNEGSKA come from the germline V gene (reference sequence). The CDR3 loop spans 14 amino acids. The CDR3 coding sequence is TGCAGTGCTAGGACTAGCGAGATCCTGGATACGCAGTATTTT. It encodes CSARTSEILDTQYF.

At least ten counts were recorded for this clonotype. This chain connects TRBV6-1 to TRBJ2-7; D might be TRBD1 (6 bases). Germline CDR1 and CDR2: MNHNS and SASEGT. The CDR3 totals 12 residues. V was clipped by 7 bases and J by 4 bases, with 11 bases between them. The CDR3 is CASTEQGYEQYV. DNA for the CDR3: TGTGCCAGCACCGAACAGGGTTACGAGCAGTACGTC.

The rearrangement links TRBV6-5 to TRBJ1-6; D not certain. CDR1 is MNHEY, CDR2 SVGAGI, per germline. The CDR3 length is 18 residues. Trimming took 1 base from V and 0 from J, leaving 13 bases between them. The CDR3, as DNA: TGTGCCAGCAGTTACTGGACCCAGGCACTCTCCTATAATTCACCCCTCCACTTT. Its translation: CASSYWTQALSYNSPLHF.

This chain links TRBV7-9 with TRBJ2-5, with TRBD2 identical over 8 bases. J was trimmed by 1 base and V by 3 bases; bases with no gene match: 7. The germline gives CDR1 SEHNR, CDR2 FQNEAQ (reference sequence). The CDR3 loop spans 16 amino acids. The CDR3 coding sequence is TGTGCCAGCAGCTTCATTGGTAGCGGGACCCAAGAGACCCAGTACTTC. Its translation: CASSFIGSGTQETQYF. Drawing the rest from reference TRBV7-9 and TRBJ2-5, the complete variable domain is DTGVSQNPRHKITKRGQNVTFRCDPISEHNRLYWYRQTLGQGPEFLTYFQNEAQLEKSRLLSDRFSAERPKGSFSTLEIQRTEQGDSAMYLCASSFIGSGTQETQYFGPGTRLLVL.

This clonotype has a handful of counts. The chain has TRBV12-3 or TRBV12-4 and TRBJ1-1, with D tentatively TRBD1 (6 bases). Deletions cut 6 bases from V and 3 bases from J, with 11 bases between. This CDR3 spans 13 amino acids. In DNA, the CDR3 is TGTGCCAGCAGACGACAGGTCGACACTGAAGCTTTCTTT. It specifies CASRRQVDTEAFF.

Only a few counts were recorded for this clonotype. J is TRBJ1-2 and V is TRBV4-1, with TRBD1 identical over 10 bases. The CDR3 is made up of 17 amino acids. Trimming took 1 base from V and 3 from J; bases not matched to a gene: 8. Germline CDR1 and CDR2: MGHRA and YSYEKL. CDR3 sequence (DNA): TGCGCCAGCAGCCAAGTAGGAGGACAGGGGGTTTACTATGGCTACACCTTC. Residues: CASSQVGGQGVYYGYTF.

In this sample, this clonotype turned up once. V is TRBV29-1 and J is TRBJ2-7; 7 positions match TRBD1. This CDR3 spans 13 amino acids. CDR1 is SQVTM and CDR2 is ANQGSEA in the germline V gene. Losses at the gene ends were 7 bases for V and 3 bases for J; bases not matched to a gene: 9. The CDR3 is CSALSRDSYEQYV. The CDR3 bases are TGCAGCGCCCTGTCCCGGGACAGCTACGAGCAGTACGTC.

This clonotype was counted only a few times. This chain uses TRBV6-5 with TRBJ2-1, with 9 positions matching TRBD2. Germline loops: CDR1 MNHEY, CDR2 SVGAGI. The V and J ends lost 4 bases and 10 bases, in that order; junction bases with no gene match: 5. The CDR3 consists of 13 residues. As DNA, the CDR3 is TGTGCCAGCAGTTGGCTAGCGGGACGGGAGCAGTTCTTC. It codes for CASSWLAGREQFF.